This T cell receptor beta chain emerged from a study of T cells expressing NK-cell markers. Looking at the study overall: Seven sequenced donors out of eight were HCMV-seropositive, one seronegative.

The CDR3 loop spans 14 amino acids. CDR1 is SQVTM and CDR2 is ANQGSEA in the germline V gene. TCRdb reprocessed the 5' RACE reads, with one entry per CDR3 protein and no DNA. The sample data list roughly 430,000 distinct CDR3 sequences. The rearrangement links TRBV29-1 to TRBJ2-3; with no DNA, the TCRdb D assignment of TRBD1 cannot be verified. This clonotype was obtained from a woman aged 18-70 years in good health. Material for sequencing was blood T cells: a sorted CD56 or NKG2C T cell subset, CD4+ or CD8+ T cells, or bulk PBMC T cells (not recorded which). The CDR3 here is CSVQGHGDTDTQYF.